This T cell receptor beta chain originates from a study of T cells in Graves' hyperthyroidism and ophthalmopathy. V was trimmed by 2 bases and J by 4 bases, leaving 11 bases between them. This CDR3 region has 15 residues. Germline CDR1 and CDR2: SEHNR and FQNEAQ (reference sequence). The investigators amplified TCR beta CDR3 regions from RNA transcripts. A first-round RT-PCR of the TCR CDR3 used the HTBI primer set. Via MiXCR, TCRdb re-called the multiplex PCR reads, giving one row per CDR3 protein. This sample carries 600,000 to 650,000 distinct CDR3 sequences, less than 25% of them seen once, and the ten largest clones take under 35%. This clonotype was found a few times.

The rearrangement uses TRBV7-9 and TRBJ1-4; tentatively, D is TRBD1 (5 bases). The sequence came from a man aged 30-40 years with Graves' ophthalmopathy. Input material: blood. This CDR3 reads CASSLTDSVNEKLFF. The CDR3 DNA reads TGTGCCAGCAGCTTAACCGACAGTGTTAATGAAAAACTGTTTTTT.